The 11 T cell receptor beta chains reported below all come from one sample, sequenced in a study of OX40 agonist ivuxolimab in advanced cancers. Measured with immunoSEQ multiplex PCR; TCRdb has only the in-frame clones, and not every one. The sample records 44,000 or so clones, about 85% being singletons. The sample here was CD4+ or CD8+ T cells sorted from blood, taken in a trial of the OX40 agonist ivuxolimab. The receptors here all came from an adult with an advanced solid tumor such as melanoma, head and neck, liver or kidney cancer.

The chain joins TRBV7-2 to TRBJ1-5; D gene uncertain. The germline CDR1 and CDR2 sequences are SGHTA and FQGNSA. Deletions cut 1 base from V and 2 bases from J, with 9 bases between. The CDR3 is made up of 15 amino acids. The CDR3 DNA reads as TGTGCCAGCAGCTTAGTAATGGGTGGCAATCAGCCCCAGCATTTT. It codes for CASSLVMGGNQPQHF.

This clone is a singleton in its sample. The rearrangement joins TRBV5-6 to TRBJ1-6; D gene uncertain. CDR3 length: 17 amino acids. Germline lookup yields CDR1 SGHDT and CDR2 YYEEEE. V lost 4 bases and J lost 2, with 16 bases in between. CDR3 bases: TGTGCCAGCAGCCGCCTCAATCCGGGCACCTATAATTCACCCCTCCACTTT. It yields the protein CASSRLNPGTYNSPLHF.

This clone was counted only a few times. The V call is TRBV7-2, the J call TRBJ2-7, with D possibly matching TRBD2 (6 bases). The CDR3 consists of 13 residues. In germline, CDR1 is SGHTA, CDR2 FQGNSA. Deletions cut 1 base from V and 5 bases from J, with 9 bases between. In nucleotides, the CDR3 is TGTGCCAGCAGCTTAGAGGACTATCACGAGCAGTACTTC. It is translated as CASSLEDYHEQYF.

The chain's CDR3 is CASGYSGTGNEQYF. CDR3 in DNA: TGTGCTAGTGGCTATAGCGGGACTGGCAACGAGCAGTACTTC. The rearrangement uses TRBV12-5 and TRBJ2-7, with 8 bases aligning to TRBD2. V trimming: 6 bases; J trimming: 5 bases; junction bases outside the gene matches: 9. The CDR3 covers 14 residues. Germline CDR1 and CDR2: LGHNT and FRNRAP.

The V gene is TRBV6-5, the J gene TRBJ1-3; D gene unclear. The CDR3 covers 13 residues. Germline V gene data show CDR1 as MNHEY and CDR2 as SVGAGI. V was clipped by 6 bases and J by 5 bases, with 11 bases between them. The CDR3 loop reads CASSPGRRNTIYF. CDR3 sequence (DNA): TGTGCCAGCAGCCCAGGACGGAGAAACACCATATATTTT.

This clone came up a few times. This sequence joins TRBV2 and TRBJ1-6, with unresolved D. Trimming took 4 bases from V and 6 from J, leaving 13 bases between them. From germline, CDR1 is SNHLY and CDR2 FYNNEI. This CDR3 has 15 amino acids. In DNA, the CDR3 is TGTGCCAGCAGTGTTTTAGGCTGGGCTAATTCACCCCTCCACTTT. This gives the protein CASSVLGWANSPLHF.

The chain uses TRBV19 and TRBJ2-5, with TRBD2 identical over 10 bases. In germline, CDR1 is LNHDA, CDR2 SQIVND (reference sequence). The CDR3 has 15 residues. The junction had 5 bases not matched to a gene; V was cut back by 3 bases and J by 4 bases. The CDR3 protein is CASSIPSGSAETQYF. CDR3 nucleotides: TGTGCCAGTAGTATTCCTAGCGGGAGCGCAGAGACCCAGTACTTC.

This clone occurred once. V usage is TRBV7-9 and J usage is TRBJ2-3; D unresolved. Trimming took 1 base from V and 0 from J, leaving 5 bases between them. This CDR3 region has 14 residues. Per germline, CDR1 SEHNR and CDR2 FQNEAQ (reference sequence). For the CDR3, the DNA is TGTGCCAGCAGCTTAGGAACTAGCACAGATACGCAGTATTTT. Its translation: CASSLGTSTDTQYF.

The chain is built from TRBV9 and TRBJ2-3; 9 nucleotides line up with TRBD2. V trimming: 4 bases; J trimming: 1 base; junction bases outside the gene matches: 10. The CDR3 has 17 amino acids. Per germline, CDR1 SGDLS and CDR2 YYNGEE. The CDR3 spells CASSLVGASGGTDTQYF. The CDR3 nucleotides are TGTGCCAGCAGCCTCGTCGGGGCTAGCGGGGGCACAGATACGCAGTATTTT. Combining the CDR3 with reference TRBV9 and TRBJ2-3 gives the whole variable domain DSGVTQTPKHLITATGQRVTLRCSPRSGDLSVYWYQQSLDQGLQFLIQYYNGEERAKGNILERFSAQQFPDLHSELNLSSLELGDSALYFCASSLVGASGGTDTQYFGPGTRLTVL.

This clone has only a few counts. The chain combines TRBV6-5 with TRBJ2-7; TRBD2 matches at 11 bases. The CDR3 is 15 amino acids. From germline, CDR1 is MNHEY and CDR2 SVGAGI. V trimming: 6 bases; J trimming: 6 bases; junction bases outside the gene matches: 10. The CDR3 DNA reads as TGTGCCAGCAGCCCCACTAGCGGGAGACTTGGCGAGCAGTACTTC. The encoded protein is CASSPTSGRLGEQYF.

The V and J genes are TRBV7-9 and TRBJ2-4; TRBD2 matches 8 bases. J gave up 1 base and V 5 bases, and 7 bases lay outside the gene matches. This CDR3 has 16 amino acids. The germline V gene has CDR1 SEHNR and CDR2 FQNEAQ (reference sequence). CDR3 nucleotides: TGTGCCAGCAGCCCCTCCGGGGGGGTGGCCAAAAACATTCAGTACTTC. It specifies CASSPSGGVAKNIQYF.